Listed below are T cell receptor beta chains from one sample, sequenced in a study of blood T cell repertoires in COVID-19. The repertoire was sequenced with immunoSEQ multiplex PCR; TCRdb's copy has only in-frame clones and lacks some. The profile shows 200,000 to 250,000 clones, more than 80% of them singletons. Material: peripheral blood. The source of these receptors is a woman aged 80 or over with acute or convalescent COVID-19. Both conserved end residues are part of each CDR3. D genes are given only for firm matches. Only some rows state a clone size, as once, few, many or a class for expanded clones.

>-|13|TRBV30|TRBJ1-1|-
TGTGCCTGGGCCCCCTCAGTGAACACTGAAGCTTTCTTT
CAWAPSVNTEAFF
>TRBD1|14|TRBV19|TRBJ2-5|-
TGTGCCAGTAGTATGGGACAGGGTGGAGAGACCCAGTACTTC
CASSMGQGGETQYF
>-|14|TRBV19|TRBJ2-2|-
TGTGCCAGTAACATCCGGGGATCTACCGGGGAGCTGTTTTTT
CASNIRGSTGELFF
>-|14|TRBV28|TRBJ2-7|-
TGTGCCAGCAAAGTGCACACCGACTCCTACGAGCAGTACTTC
CASKVHTDSYEQYF
>TRBD1|14|TRBV4-3|TRBJ1-2|once
TGCGCCAGCAGCCAACGGACAGGGGGCGATGGCTACACCTTC
CASSQRTGGDGYTF
>-|18|TRBV18|TRBJ1-5|-
TGTGCCAGCTCACCGCGGAATAGCGGGGGTATCAGCAATCAGCCCCAGCATTTT
CASSPRNSGGISNQPQHF
>-|13|TRBV11-2|TRBJ2-3|-
TGTGCCAGCAGCTCGCGAGGACTGGATACGCAGTATTTT
CASSSRGLDTQYF
>TRBD1|15|TRBV29-1|TRBJ2-1|-
TGCAGCTCCTCGGTGGGTGGTACAGGGGTCAATGAGCAGTTCTTC
CSSSVGGTGVNEQFF
>-|13|TRBV28|TRBJ1-2|few
TGTGCCAGCACCCGGGACACCAACTATGGCTACACCTTC
CASTRDTNYGYTF
>-|15|TRBV27|TRBJ1-6|-
TGTGCCAGCAGTCGGGGGGCTCGAGGGGATTCACCCCTCCACTTT
CASSRGARGDSPLHF
>TRBD2|15|TRBV9|TRBJ2-2|few
TGTGCCAGCAGCGTAGCCAGCGGGAGTTCCGGGGAGCTGTTTTTT
CASSVASGSSGELFF
>-|14|TRBV20-1|TRBJ2-7|-
TGCAGTGCTAGTGAACAGGTGGGCGTGAGCGAGCAGTACTTC
CSASEQVGVSEQYF
>TRBD2|15|TRBV27|TRBJ2-5|-
TGTGCCAGCAGTTTACACGCGGGGGGGCCGGAGACCCAGTACTTC
CASSLHAGGPETQYF
>TRBD2|18|TRBV4-2|TRBJ2-3|-
TGTGCCAGCAGCCAAGATCGGGCTAGCGGGGGGTTCACAGATACGCAGTATTTT
CASSQDRASGGFTDTQYF
>-|17|TRBV10-3|TRBJ2-4|-
TGTGCCATCAGTGAGTCCTGGGGCGTAATAGCCAAAAACATTCAGTACTTC
CAISESWGVIAKNIQYF
>TRBD1|16|TRBV6-2/TRBV6-3|TRBJ1-5|-
TGTGCCAGCAGTTATAGGGGACAGGGAAACAATCAGCCCCAGCATTTT
CASSYRGQGNNQPQHF
>-|14|TRBV19|TRBJ1-6|-
TGTGCCAGTAGTGACGCAGGATATAATTCACCCCTCCACTTT
CASSDAGYNSPLHF
>-|15|TRBV3-1/TRBV3-2|TRBJ2-1|-
TGTGCCAGCAGCCCTTGGGGCGGGAACTACAATGAGCAGTTCTTC
CASSPWGGNYNEQFF
>-|12|TRBV28|TRBJ1-5|-
TGTGCCAGCCTCGGAGGGGAACAGCCCCAGCATTTT
CASLGGEQPQHF
>-|14|TRBV19|TRBJ2-7|-
TGTGCCAGTAGTATATCAGGTAACTCCTACGAGCAGTACTTC
CASSISGNSYEQYF
>TRBD2|15|TRBV5-1|TRBJ2-1|-
TGCGCCAGCAGCTCACTAGCGGGAGGGACCAATGAGCAGTTCTTC
CASSSLAGGTNEQFF
>TRBD1|15|TRBV6-5|TRBJ1-2|-
TGTGCCAGCAGCCTGGGGGTGACAGGGGACTATGGCTACACCTTC
CASSLGVTGDYGYTF
>-|13|TRBV30|TRBJ2-1|-
TGTGCCTGGACGGCGGGCTCCTACAATGAGCAGTTCTTC
CAWTAGSYNEQFF
>-|15|TRBV11-2|TRBJ2-1|few
TGTGCCAGCAGCGGGCAGGGTTTTTCCTACAATGAGCAGTTCTTC
CASSGQGFSYNEQFF
>-|14|TRBV5-1|TRBJ2-3|-
TGCGCCAGCAGCTTGACCACGCGGGAAGATACGCAGTATTTT
CASSLTTREDTQYF
>-|12|TRBV29-1|TRBJ1-1|-
TGCAGCGCCCAAGTGGAGGGCTCTGAAGCTTTCTTT
CSAQVEGSEAFF
>TRBD1|15|TRBV18|TRBJ2-5|-
TGTGCCAGCTCACCAGGGACAGGGAATCAAGAGACCCAGTACTTC
CASSPGTGNQETQYF
>-|15|TRBV28|TRBJ2-3|-
TGTGCCAGCAGCTCGGACACTCCCGCCACAGATACGCAGTATTTT
CASSSDTPATDTQYF
>-|17|TRBV7-9|TRBJ1-2|few
TGTGCCAGCAGCTTAGCGACGGGGGGCTCAGGGAACTATGGCTACACCTTC
CASSLATGGSGNYGYTF
>-|15|TRBV9|TRBJ1-2|-
TGTGCCAGCAGCGCGGCCCCCACGGGGGACTATGGCTACACCTTC
CASSAAPTGDYGYTF
>-|14|TRBV28|TRBJ2-5|-
TGTGCCAGCAGTTTAAGGCGCAGGGTAGAGACCCAGTACTTC
CASSLRRRVETQYF
>TRBD1|15|TRBV6-5|TRBJ2-1|many
TGTGCCAGCAGTAAAACCGGGACAGCTTACAATGAGCAGTTCTTC
CASSKTGTAYNEQFF
>TRBD1|14|TRBV30|TRBJ1-2|once
TGTGCCTGGAGTGGGATGCAGGGGGCGTGGGGCTACACCTTC
CAWSGMQGAWGYTF
>TRBD1|15|TRBV30|TRBJ2-1|-
TGTGCCTGGGGAACACAGGGGGCGACTTACAATGAGCAGTTCTTC
CAWGTQGATYNEQFF
>TRBD1|14|TRBV6-1|TRBJ1-2|-
TGTGCCAGCAGTGAAAGGGACAGGGCTCATGGCTACACCTTC
CASSERDRAHGYTF
>-|14|TRBV14|TRBJ1-2|-
TGTGCCAGCAGCCAAGATAGCGCGGCTTGGGGCTACACCTTC
CASSQDSAAWGYTF
>-|18|TRBV27|TRBJ2-6|-
TGTGCCAGCAGTTTATCGGGCTGGGGAGGAATCGGGGCCAACGTCCTGACTTTC
CASSLSGWGGIGANVLTF
>-|13|TRBV5-1|TRBJ1-1|-
TGCGCCAGCAGCTTGGCTTGGAACACTGAAGCTTTCTTT
CASSLAWNTEAFF
>-|15|TRBV9|TRBJ1-5|-
TGTGCCAGCAGCGTTACAGGTCTCCCTAACCAGCCCCAGCATTTT
CASSVTGLPNQPQHF
>-|14|TRBV2|TRBJ2-2|-
TGTGCCAGCAGTGTGTTACTCAACACCGGGGAGCTGTTTTTT
CASSVLLNTGELFF
>-|13|TRBV24-1|TRBJ1-1|-
TGTGCCACCAGTGATCACGGGACTGGCGGGGCTTTCTTT
CATSDHGTGGAFF
>TRBD1|16|TRBV27|TRBJ1-1|-
TGTGCCAGCAGTCTAACCCCACAGGGGGGGAACACTGAAGCTTTCTTT
CASSLTPQGGNTEAFF
>TRBD1|13|TRBV24-1|TRBJ2-7|-
TGTGCCACCAGTTCACAGGGGGTACACGAGCAGTACTTC
CATSSQGVHEQYF
>-|14|TRBV29-1|TRBJ2-1|-
TGCAGCGTTGGGATGGGAGCGGAAAACAATGAGCAGTTCTTC
CSVGMGAENNEQFF
>-|13|TRBV19|TRBJ2-5|-
TGTGCCAGTAGTATTGGGGGTTGGCGGGGGCTTTACTTC
CASSIGGWRGLYF
>TRBD2|14|TRBV5-4|TRBJ2-7|-
TGTGCCAGCAGCTTAGCGGGGGGGCGCTACGAGCAGTACTTC
CASSLAGGRYEQYF
>TRBD1|13|TRBV28|TRBJ2-5|-
TGTGCCAGCAGCAGGGGACAGGGTGAGACCCAGTACTTC
CASSRGQGETQYF